The 21 T cell receptor beta chains below were found in one sample sequenced in a study of T-cell reconstitution after alpha-beta-depleted transplantation in children. Preparing the TCRbeta library involved the use of unique molecular identifiers. TCRdb called the PCR reads again in MiXCR, with one record for every CDR3 protein. The profile shows around 600,000 distinct CDR3 sequences, roughly 24% of them singletons. Sequenced here: PBMCs, mostly from graft donor cells, sampled 360 days after TCRalphabeta/CD19-depleted stem cell transplant. These receptors all come from a boy in the first two years of life who had a stem cell transplant for acute myeloid leukemia, so the T cells may come from the graft donor.

The V gene is TRBV4-3, the J gene TRBJ1-5; the match to TRBD1 covers 8 bases. With V trimmed by 3 bases and J by 0 bases, 1 base remained unmatched. The V gene's germline CDR1 is LGHNA and CDR2 YSLEER. The CDR3 runs to 15 residues. The CDR3 reads CASSQDRDSNQPQHF. The CDR3 DNA reads as TGCGCCAGCAGCCAGGACAGGGATAGCAATCAGCCCCAGCATTTT.

The chain recombines TRBV12-3 or TRBV12-4 with TRBJ2-5, with D possibly being TRBD2 (5 bases). This CDR3 spans 16 amino acids. The V and J ends lost 3 bases and 1 base respectively, with 15 bases between them. The CDR3 DNA reads TGTGCCAGCAGTTTTGGAGGCCGCTTTACCCAAGAGACCCAGTACTTC. Its translation is CASSFGGRFTQETQYF.

This clonotype occurred many times. This chain joins TRBV12-3 or TRBV12-4 and TRBJ2-5; TRBD1 matches 7 bases. The CDR3 extends over 18 amino acids. The J segment lost 5 bases and the V segment lost 7 bases, leaving 22 bases of the junction unmatched. This chain's CDR3 is CASTDKPRGQVMWETQYF. The CDR3 bases are TGTGCCAGCACCGATAAACCTAGAGGACAGGTCATGTGGGAGACCCAGTACTTC.

The chain has TRBV25-1 and TRBJ2-7; TRBD1 aligns across 8 bases. There are 15 residues in the CDR3. Germline CDR1 reads MGHDK; CDR2 reads SYGVNS. The V gene end was trimmed by 2 bases and the J gene end by 5 bases; junction bases not matched to a gene: 8. The CDR3 coding sequence is TGTGCCAGCAGTGAAAGGACAGGGCGATCGAACGAGCAGTACTTC. Its translation is CASSERTGRSNEQYF.

The rearrangement joins TRBV20-1 to TRBJ2-3; 11 positions match TRBD2. Germline CDR1 and CDR2: DFQATT and SNEGSKA (reference sequence). J lost 5 bases, V lost 4 bases, and 11 bases had no gene match. The CDR3 has 16 amino acids. The CDR3 protein is CSAIKSSGGSGDTQYF. CDR3 nucleotides: TGCAGTGCTATCAAATCTAGCGGGGGGAGCGGAGATACGCAGTATTTT.

Regarding this clonotype: Possible read error: a much larger clone is one base away. The genes are TRBV12-3 or TRBV12-4 and TRBJ1-3, with no clear D. Deletions cut 5 bases from V and 6 bases from J, with 14 bases between. This CDR3 has 14 amino acids. The CDR3 is CASSIGNRVNTIYF. The DNA for the CDR3 is TGTGCCAGCAGTATCGGGAATCGGGTAAACACCATATATTTT.

This clonotype occurred many times. V usage is TRBV20-1 and J usage is TRBJ2-1; D ambiguous. This CDR3 has 13 residues. The germline V and J ends were trimmed by 0 bases and 6 bases, with 9 bases remaining between them. Germline values: CDR1 DFQATT, CDR2 SNEGSKA (reference sequence). CDR3 coding DNA: TGCAGTGCTAGAGAAGGGTTTCCCAATGAGCAGTTCTTC. It translates to CSAREGFPNEQFF.

V usage is TRBV5-1 and J usage is TRBJ2-6; tentatively, D is TRBD2 (6 bases). The CDR3 runs to 17 residues. The V and J ends lost 5 bases and 0 bases respectively, with 15 bases between them. The germline gives CDR1 SGHRS, CDR2 YFSETQ. Here the CDR3 reads CASRPGGSGSGANVLTF. The CDR3 coding sequence is TGCGCCAGCAGGCCTGGAGGGTCGGGCTCTGGGGCCAACGTCCTGACTTTC.

This clonotype was observed a few times. The V gene is TRBV12-3 or TRBV12-4, the J gene TRBJ2-5, with 7 positions matching TRBD2. The trim removed 3 bases at V and 4 bases at J, leaving 5 bases unmatched. This CDR3 spans 14 amino acids. CDR3 residues: CASSFSTGGETQYF. CDR3 in DNA: TGTGCCAGCAGTTTCTCGACGGGGGGAGAGACCCAGTACTTC.

The chain couples TRBV20-1 to TRBJ2-3; tentatively, D is TRBD2 (5 bases). V lost 2 bases and J lost 2, with 14 bases in between. CDR3 length: 15 amino acids. Germline V lookup: CDR1 DFQATT, CDR2 SNEGSKA (reference sequence). The CDR3 DNA reads as TGCAGTGCTAGACGAGGGATGAGTTTCACAGATACGCAGTATTTT. Amino acids: CSARRGMSFTDTQYF.

The rearrangement joins TRBV2 to TRBJ2-5; D may be TRBD1 (6 bases). Germline lookup yields CDR1 SNHLY and CDR2 FYNNEI. Trimming took 6 bases from V and 10 from J, leaving 12 bases between them. The CDR3 spans 11 residues. CDR3 residues: CASRFAGDQYF. The CDR3 DNA sequence: TGTGCCAGCAGATTCGCAGGGGACCAGTACTTC.

This chain joins TRBV6-1 and TRBJ2-5; D not certain. This CDR3 comprises 15 residues. Trimming took off 4 bases at V and 0 bases at J, with 12 bases between the two ends. In germline, CDR1 is MNHNS, CDR2 SASEGT. CDR3 amino acids: CASSASQAYQETQYF. The CDR3 nucleotides are TGTGCCAGCAGTGCATCTCAGGCCTACCAAGAGACCCAGTACTTC.

This chain links TRBV24-1 with TRBJ2-6; 7 bases fit TRBD1. The CDR3 covers 16 residues. The germline CDR1 and CDR2 sequences are KGHDR and SFDVKD. V lost 9 bases and J lost 0; bases outside the gene matches: 7. CDR3 amino acids: CATSGTDSSGANVLTF. CDR3 coding DNA: TGTGCCACCTCCGGGACAGACTCCTCTGGGGCCAACGTCCTGACTTTC.

The chain links TRBV6-1 to TRBJ2-7; maybe TRBD1 (6 bases). The CDR3 is 15 residues long. Trimming left V 5 bases short and J 2 bases short, with 16 bases between. The germline gives CDR1 MNHNS, CDR2 SASEGT. The CDR3 sequence: CASSPGHPGPYEQYF. DNA of the CDR3: TGTGCCAGCAGTCCGGGACACCCCGGCCCCTACGAGCAGTACTTC.

This clonotype was counted a few times. The J gene is TRBJ1-4, the V gene TRBV20-1; TRBD1 matches at 8 bases. This CDR3 spans 15 amino acids. Germline lookup yields CDR1 DFQATT and CDR2 SNEGSKA (reference sequence). The J segment lost 5 bases and the V segment lost 1 base, leaving 6 bases of the junction unmatched. Here the CDR3 DNA reads TGCAGTGCTAGAGGTCAGGGGGCTCCCAATGAAAAACTGTTTTTT. It specifies CSARGQGAPNEKLFF.

Many counts were recorded for this clonotype. This chain joins TRBV29-1 and TRBJ1-1; D is uncertain. Trimming shortened V by 7 bases and J by 0 bases, and 12 bases separated the two germline ends. Germline V CDR1 and CDR2: SQVTM, ANQGSEA. CDR3 size: 13 residues. The CDR3 bases are TGCAGCGCCACCGGGGAAATGAACACTGAAGCTTTCTTT. Protein product: CSATGEMNTEAFF.

The V and J genes are TRBV5-6 and TRBJ2-7; a possible D gene is TRBD2 (7 bases). Trimming removed 7 bases from V and 5 bases from J, with 19 bases in between. CDR1 and CDR2 from the germline V gene are SGHDT and YYEEEE. This CDR3 comprises 14 residues. The DNA of the CDR3 is TGTGCCAGCCGGGACACCGGGGGGCTGGACGAGCAGTACTTC. This gives the protein CASRDTGGLDEQYF.

This clonotype was seen only a few times. This chain joins TRBV7-8 and TRBJ2-3, with 7 bases fitting TRBD1. With V trimmed by 5 bases and J by 5 bases, 7 bases remained unmatched. Germline CDR1 is SGHVS and CDR2 is FQNEAQ. This CDR3 has 14 residues. This CDR3 is CASSIRQGGDTQYF. The CDR3 coding sequence is TGTGCCAGCAGCATCCGACAGGGTGGAGATACGCAGTATTTT.

This clonotype was recorded many times. This rearrangement joins TRBV20-1 to TRBJ2-7; D could derive from TRBD1 or TRBD2 (5 bases each). The V end was cut by 6 bases, the J end by 2 bases, with 14 bases between. The CDR3 has 13 amino acids. CDR1 and CDR2 from the germline V gene are DFQATT and SNEGSKA (reference sequence). The CDR3 coding sequence is TGCAGTGCCCGACGGGACGGGACCTACGAGCAGTACTTC. Translated: CSARRDGTYEQYF.

This clonotype came up a few times. The V call is TRBV29-1, the J call TRBJ1-1; D gene unclear. CDR3 length: 13 residues. V shed 4 bases and J shed 2 bases, with 11 bases lying between them. Germline-derived CDR1 and CDR2 are SQVTM and ANQGSEA. In DNA, the CDR3 is TGCAGCGTTGGTCAGATAATCAACACTGAAGCTTTCTTT. It codes for CSVGQIINTEAFF.

The genes are TRBV5-1 and TRBJ2-3; D remains unclear. Trimming removed 0 bases at V and 0 bases at J, with 11 bases between. Per germline, CDR1 SGHRS and CDR2 YFSETQ. This CDR3 is built from 16 residues. The chain's CDR3 is CASSLGAATSTDTQYF. DNA of the CDR3: TGCGCCAGCAGCTTGGGAGCAGCGACTAGCACAGATACGCAGTATTTT.